This passage covers 25 T cell receptor beta chains from one sample sequenced in a study of T cells in Graves' hyperthyroidism and ophthalmopathy. Researchers took RNA transcripts and amplified the TCR beta CDR3 regions from them. TCR CDR3 regions were first amplified by RT-PCR with HTBI primers. TCRdb redid the calling of the multiplex PCR reads with MiXCR, one entry per CDR3 protein. Among over 200,000 distinct CDR3 sequences listed, 17% were seen once. What was sequenced was blood. These receptors were taken from a middle-aged man with Graves' hyperthyroidism.

This clonotype came up once. The chain carries TRBV12-3 or TRBV12-4 and TRBJ2-1; 9 nucleotides line up with TRBD2. There are 17 residues in the CDR3. J lost 7 bases, V lost 1 base, and 11 bases had no gene match. The CDR3 DNA is TGTGCCAGCAGTTTAGTGGGGCTAGCGGGATATGGGAATGAGCAGTTCTTC. Translation: CASSLVGLAGYGNEQFF.

In its sample, this clonotype was seen many times. The chain recombines TRBV20-1 with TRBJ2-7, with 10 nucleotides matching TRBD2. Germline CDR1 and CDR2: DFQATT and SNEGSKA (reference sequence). Trimming cost V 5 bases and J 2 bases; bases outside gene matches: 6. This CDR3 region has 14 residues. CDR3 sequence (DNA): TGCAGTGCTGAATTAGCGGGAGGCACCTACGAGCAGTACTTC. Its translation: CSAELAGGTYEQYF.

This clonotype was counted only a few times. This chain links TRBV6-1 with TRBJ1-4; 10 bases line up with TRBD1. CDR1 and CDR2 (germline): MNHNS, SASEGT. CDR3 length equals 16 residues. V gave up 0 bases and J gave up 10 bases; unmatched junction bases: 8. This CDR3 is CASSEALWTGGGKLFF. The CDR3 coding sequence is TGTGCCAGCAGTGAAGCGCTTTGGACAGGGGGTGGAAAACTGTTTTTT.

This clonotype was seen ten or more times. The genes are TRBV2 and TRBJ2-7, with 10 nucleotides matching TRBD2. Germline CDR1 reads SNHLY; CDR2 reads FYNNEI. V lost 6 bases, J lost 2 bases, and 7 bases stayed unmatched. The CDR3 has 15 residues. CDR3 residues: CASRVRLAGAYEQYF. The DNA of the CDR3 is TGTGCCAGCAGGGTAAGGCTAGCGGGGGCCTACGAGCAGTACTTC.

This clonotype was counted at least ten times. The V gene is TRBV5-1, the J gene TRBJ2-7; D ambiguous. The CDR3 runs 16 residues. V was shortened by 0 bases and J by 0 bases, with 13 bases between the two germline ends. Per the germline V gene, CDR1 is SGHRS and CDR2 is YFSETQ. The chain's CDR3 is CASSLGTLAFSYEQYF. CDR3 sequence (DNA): TGCGCCAGCAGCTTGGGGACGCTGGCCTTCTCCTACGAGCAGTACTTC.

Many counts were recorded for this clonotype. This rearrangement joins TRBV18 to TRBJ1-5; maybe TRBD1 (5 bases). V dropped 3 bases and J dropped 6 bases, with 9 bases sitting between them. The CDR3 totals 13 residues. CDR1 and CDR2 from the germline V gene are KGHSH and LQKENI. The CDR3 DNA sequence: TGTGCCAGCTCACCGCGGGGACGTCAGCCCCAGCATTTT. Translated, it gives CASSPRGRQPQHF.

V is TRBV2 and J is TRBJ2-3, with 11 bases matching TRBD2. Germline V gives CDR1 SNHLY, CDR2 FYNNEI. This CDR3 has 16 residues. The ends lost 7 bases at V and 3 bases at J; junction bases unmatched: 9. CDR3 bases: TGTGCCAGCACCCCGGGACTAGCGGTAGAGACAGATACGCAGTATTTT. Its translation: CASTPGLAVETDTQYF. Full variable domain (rest looked up from reference TRBV2 and TRBJ2-3): EPEVTQTPSHQVTQMGQEVILRCVPISNHLYFYWYRQILGQKVEFLVSFYNNEISEKSEIFDDQFSVERPDGSNFTLKIRSTKLEDSAMYFCASTPGLAVETDTQYFGPGTRLTVL.

In its sample, this clonotype was seen many times. The chain employs TRBV3-1 and TRBJ2-3; D might be TRBD1 (5 bases). V lost 4 bases and J lost 4, with 12 bases in between. The germline V gene has CDR1 LGHDT and CDR2 YNNKEL (reference sequence). This CDR3 is built from 14 residues. The CDR3 loop reads CASSPQGSADTQYF. CDR3 nucleotide sequence: TGTGCCAGCAGCCCTCAGGGCAGCGCAGATACGCAGTATTTT.

This clonotype has more than one count but fewer than ten. V gene TRBV20-1 combines with J gene TRBJ1-1, with unresolved D. This CDR3 comprises 14 residues. Germline CDR1 and CDR2: DFQATT and SNEGSKA (reference sequence). V dropped 0 bases and J dropped 1 base, with 9 bases sitting between them. Here the CDR3 DNA reads TGCAGTGCTAGAGACTATCCGGGGAACACTGAAGCTTTCTTT. It codes for CSARDYPGNTEAFF.

This clonotype was recorded at least ten times. The DNA for the CDR3 is TGTGCCAGCAGCTTAGATCCAGAGACCCAGTACTTC. Translation gives CASSLDPETQYF. J is TRBJ2-5 and V is TRBV11-3; D not resolved. The CDR3 loop spans 12 amino acids. V was cut by 0 bases and J by 4 bases, with 3 bases left in between. Germline CDR1 SGHNT, CDR2 YENEEA.

This clonotype has ten or more counts. V gene TRBV24-1 combines with J gene TRBJ2-7; D gene uncertain. V was cut by 5 bases and J by 1 base, with 11 bases left in between. The CDR3 loop spans 14 amino acids. Germline-derived CDR1 and CDR2 are KGHDR and SFDVKD. CDR3 region: CATSVSSSSYEQYF. Written as DNA, the CDR3 is TGTGCCACCAGTGTGAGTTCCTCTTCCTACGAGCAGTACTTC.

The sample holds many counts of this clonotype. The chain employs TRBV5-5 and TRBJ1-5, with 8 nucleotides matching TRBD1. Germline CDR1 SGHKS, CDR2 YYEKEE (reference sequence). The CDR3 length is 15 residues. V dropped 2 bases and J dropped 3; count of bases not matched to a gene: 4. CDR3 nucleotide sequence: TGTGCCAGCAGCTTTTCAGGGGGCCCCAATCAGCCCCAGCATTTT. Translating it yields CASSFSGGPNQPQHF. Combining the CDR3 with reference TRBV5-5 and TRBJ1-5 gives the whole variable domain DAGVTQSPTHLIKTRGQQVTLRCSPISGHKSVSWYQQVLGQGPQFIFQYYEKEERGRGNFPDRFSARQFPNYSSELNVNALLLGDSALYLCASSFSGGPNQPQHFGDGTRLSIL.

This clonotype was seen ten or more times. V usage is TRBV12-3 or TRBV12-4 and J usage is TRBJ2-1; maybe TRBD2 (6 bases). CDR3 length: 14 amino acids. V was clipped by 3 bases and J by 5 bases, with 11 bases between them. The CDR3 sequence is CASSFTGSNNEQFF. CDR3 DNA sequence: TGTGCCAGCAGTTTCACCGGGAGCAACAATGAGCAGTTCTTC.

V is TRBV7-6 and J is TRBJ2-2, with D hard to call. The CDR3 contains 16 residues. Trimming stripped 0 bases from V and 1 base from J, with 9 bases between. Looked up from germline, CDR1 is SGHVS and CDR2 is FNYEAQ. The DNA of the CDR3 is TGTGCCAGCAGCTTAGCTATTAGCAGGAACACCGGGGAGCTGTTTTTT. It yields the protein CASSLAISRNTGELFF. Drawing the rest from reference TRBV7-6 and TRBJ2-2, the complete variable domain is GAGVSQSPRYKVTKRGQDVALRCDPISGHVSLYWYRQALGQGPEFLTYFNYEAQQDKSGLPNDRFSAERPEGSISTLTIQRTEQRDSAMYRCASSLAISRNTGELFFGEGSRLTVL.

This clonotype was seen at least ten times. This chain joins TRBV11-1 and TRBJ2-7; a weak D match, TRBD1 (8 bases). The CDR3 totals 14 residues. The germline CDR1 and CDR2 sequences are SGHAT and FQDESV (reference sequence). V lost 5 bases to trimming and J lost 2 bases, with 13 bases between them. The CDR3 nucleotides are TGTGCCAGCAGCCGTACAGGGGGGGCCTACGAGCAGTACTTC. It encodes CASSRTGGAYEQYF.

Many counts were recorded for this clonotype. The rearrangement joins TRBV6-1 to TRBJ2-7, with TRBD2 as a possible D gene (5 bases). The CDR3 runs to 12 residues. Looked up from germline, CDR1 is MNHNS and CDR2 is SASEGT. The germline V and J ends were trimmed by 2 bases and 5 bases, with 7 bases remaining between them. CDR3 region: CASSEYGDEQYF. The CDR3 nucleotides are TGTGCCAGCAGTGAATACGGGGACGAGCAGTACTTC.

This clonotype was found many times. The chain couples TRBV3-1 to TRBJ2-3, with D perhaps matching TRBD2 (6 bases). Germline assignment: CDR1 LGHDT and CDR2 YNNKEL (reference sequence). This CDR3 contains 17 residues. V lost 2 bases, J lost 2 bases, and 17 bases lay in between. CDR3 coding DNA: TGTGCCAGCAGCCAATTTCGGCTAGCGTCTTCCACAGATACGCAGTATTTT. Amino acid sequence: CASSQFRLASSTDTQYF.

This chain links TRBV28 with TRBJ2-7, with a possible D match to TRBD1 (6 bases). V lost 6 bases to trimming and J lost 3 bases, with 24 bases between them. Looked up from germline, CDR1 is MDHEN and CDR2 is SYDVKM. CDR3 length equals 17 residues. CDR3 residues: CASSVLRDKWTHYEQYF. DNA of the CDR3: TGTGCCAGCAGCGTACTCCGGGACAAGTGGACTCACTACGAGCAGTACTTC. Supplemented by reference TRBV28 and TRBJ2-7, the full variable domain reads DVKVTQSSRYLVKRTGEKVFLECVQDMDHENMFWYRQDPGLGLRLIYFSYDVKMKEKGDIPEGYSVSREKKERFSLILESASTNQTSMYLCASSVLRDKWTHYEQYFGPGTRLTVT.

This clonotype was recorded at least ten times. CDR3 DNA sequence: TGTGCCAGCAGCTCCGATGACTACGAGCAGTACTTC. The encoded protein is CASSSDDYEQYF. The rearrangement uses TRBV7-9 and TRBJ2-7; D remains ambiguous. This CDR3 has 12 residues. V dropped 4 bases and J dropped 3 bases, with 7 bases sitting between them. Germline V CDR1 and CDR2: SEHNR, FQNEAQ (reference sequence). Drawing the rest from reference TRBV7-9 and TRBJ2-7, the complete variable domain is DTGVSQNPRHKITKRGQNVTFRCDPISEHNRLYWYRQTLGQGPEFLTYFQNEAQLEKSRLLSDRFSAERPKGSFSTLEIQRTEQGDSAMYLCASSSDDYEQYFGPGTRLTVT.

This clonotype has ten or more counts. The chain carries TRBV30 and TRBJ2-3; tentative D call: TRBD1 (5 bases). The CDR3 consists of 14 residues. Trimming stripped 2 bases from V and 2 bases from J, with 11 bases between. Germline V gene data show CDR1 as GTSNPN and CDR2 as SVGIG (reference sequence). The chain's CDR3 is CAWSRGRSTDTQYF. Here the CDR3 DNA reads TGTGCCTGGAGTAGGGGCAGGTCCACAGATACGCAGTATTTT.

As for this clonotype: A single base separates this from a much larger clone, so it may be a read error. The chain couples TRBV29-1 to TRBJ2-3, with 10 bases matching TRBD2. Germline V gene lookup returns CDR1 SQVTM and CDR2 ANQGSEA. This CDR3 spans 17 amino acids. With 6 bases clipped from V and 3 bases from J, the junction kept 15 bases outside the gene matches. Here the CDR3 DNA reads TGCAGCGTCCTATCCCTATCTAGCGGGAGAAAGACAGATACGCAGTATTTT. It specifies CSVLSLSSGRKTDTQYF.

V is TRBV5-1 and J is TRBJ2-7; D ambiguous. From germline, CDR1 is SGHRS and CDR2 YFSETQ. The V and J ends lost 1 base and 5 bases respectively, with 10 bases between them. The CDR3 has 13 amino acids. In nucleotides, the CDR3 is TGCGCCAGCAGCTTGTTGCCCCCGGACGAGCAGTACTTC. Amino acid sequence: CASSLLPPDEQYF.

This clonotype has at least ten counts. The V gene is TRBV28, the J gene TRBJ1-1; the match to TRBD1 covers 8 bases. V was pared by 3 bases and J by 0 bases, with 9 bases of the junction left unmatched. Germline CDR1 and CDR2: MDHEN and SYDVKM. This CDR3 contains 17 residues. The CDR3, as DNA: TGTGCCAGCAGTTTCCCCCTGACAGGGGTAGTGAACACTGAAGCTTTCTTT. This sequence encodes CASSFPLTGVVNTEAFF.

In the case of this clonotype: Its ends do not fully match the called genes, so a read error is possible. This chain links TRBV11-2 with TRBJ2-1; 7 bases are shared with TRBD1. The CDR3 is 15 residues long. Per the germline V gene, CDR1 is SGHAT and CDR2 is FQNNGV. CDR3: CAGSLVTGSYNEQFF. The CDR3 DNA sequence: TGTGCCGGCAGCTTAGTGACAGGGTCCTACAATGAGCAGTTCTTC. The whole variable domain, filled in from reference TRBV11-2 and TRBJ2-1, reads EAGVAQSPRYKIIEKRQSVAFWCNPISGHATLYWYQQILGQGPKLLIQFQNNGVVDDSQLPKDRFSAERLKGVDSTLKIQPAKLEDSAVYLCAGSLVTGSYNEQFFGPGTRLTVL.

A few counts support this clonotype. This sequence joins TRBV27 and TRBJ1-1; D gene uncertain. CDR1 is MNHEY and CDR2 is SMNVEV in the germline V gene (reference sequence). The V and J ends lost 4 bases and 2 bases respectively, with 11 bases between them. The CDR3 is 14 amino acids. Here the CDR3 reads CASSSSPVNTEAFF. In DNA, the CDR3 is TGTGCCAGCAGTTCCTCGCCAGTCAACACTGAAGCTTTCTTT.